A selection of T cell receptor beta chains follows, all from one sample in a study of blood T cell repertoires in COVID-19. TCRdb's table, derived via immunoSEQ multiplex PCR, lists solely in-frame clones and lacks some. The sample consists of roughly 120,000 clones, roughly 86% of them appearing once. Sequenced material: peripheral blood. The receptors here all came from a man aged 40-50 years with acute or convalescent COVID-19. Both conserved end residues are part of each CDR3. The D gene is left open where the match is weak. For some rows the clone size is stated as once, few or many, or as a class when expanded; others skip it.

TRBJ2-1 - - TRBV6-6 TGTGCCAGCAGGGGAGGAGGTTACAATGAGCAGTTCTTC CASRGGGYNEQFF
TRBJ1-1 once - TRBV20-1 TGCAGTGCTAGTATGGGGCTGAACACTGAAGCTTTCTTT CSASMGLNTEAFF
TRBJ2-7 - TRBD1 TRBV5-4 TGTGCCAGCAGCCCTGACAGGGGCAGGGAGCAGTACTTC CASSPDRGREQYF
TRBJ1-2 - - TRBV29-1 TGCAGCGTTGCACTATGGGGGACTCAGGAGTATGGCTACACCTTC CSVALWGTQEYGYTF
TRBJ2-4 - - TRBV4-1 TGCGCCAGCAGCCAAGGCCAGGGTGTCAAAAACATTCAGTACTTC CASSQGQGVKNIQYF
TRBJ2-3 - TRBD1 TRBV29-1 TGCAGCTCCTCTTGGACAGGGCAAGATACGCAGTATTTT CSSSWTGQDTQYF
TRBJ2-4 - - TRBV19 TGTGCCAGTAGTATGGATGGAGGGAAACTTCAGTACTTC CASSMDGGKLQYF
TRBJ2-1 - TRBD2 TRBV5-1 TGCGCCAGCAGTCATGGTCCAACTAGCGGAGTATCCTACAATGAGCAGTTCTTC CASSHGPTSGVSYNEQFF
TRBJ1-1 once - TRBV4-1 TGCGCCAGCAGCCAAGGGCCGACAGGGAACACTGAAGCTTTCTTT CASSQGPTGNTEAFF
TRBJ2-2 - TRBD1 TRBV5-5 TGTGCCAGTACCCCCGGGACAGGGAACACCGGGGAGCTGTTTTTT CASTPGTGNTGELFF
TRBJ1-4 - TRBD1 TRBV7-7 TGTGCTAGCAGCTCCCCACAGGGGTTTAATGAAAAACTGTTTTTT CASSSPQGFNEKLFF
TRBJ2-5 - TRBD2 TRBV13 TGTGCCAGCAGCCATAGGGAAGCGGGAGTCGGGGAGACCCAGTACTTC CASSHREAGVGETQYF
TRBJ1-1 - TRBD1 TRBV2 TGTGCCAGCAGTAAGGGACAGGGTCCTGAAGCTTTCTTT CASSKGQGPEAFF
TRBJ1-1 - - TRBV21-1 TGTGCCAGCAGCAAAGCAACGCAGGCCAACCCGAACACTGAAGCTTTCTTT CASSKATQANPNTEAFF
TRBJ1-3 - - TRBV19 TGTGCCAGTAGTACATCCGGGTCTGGAAACACCATATATTTT CASSTSGSGNTIYF
TRBJ1-1 - TRBD1 TRBV9 TGTGCCAGCAGCGTAATTGGGACAGGGGACACTGAAGCTTTCTTT CASSVIGTGDTEAFF
TRBJ2-3 - - TRBV6-5 TGTGCCAGCAGTTACTCAGAGGGGGGGACAGATACGCAGTATTTT CASSYSEGGTDTQYF
TRBJ2-7 - - TRBV21-1 TGTGCCAGCAGCAAAGCTGGTTGCCAGGGGGCTATTTCCTACGAGCAGTACTTC CASSKAGCQGAISYEQYF
TRBJ2-3 - TRBD2 TRBV27 TGTGCCAGCTGGAATCCTAGCGGGCAGGTCACAGATACGCAGTATTTT CASWNPSGQVTDTQYF
TRBJ2-3 - - TRBV5-4 TGTGCCACCAACAAGAGGGAGCATGTAGGGACAGATACGCAGTATTTT CATNKREHVGTDTQYF
TRBJ2-1 - TRBD2 TRBV19 TGTGCCAGCACCCTTAGGGCGGGGGGTGAGCAGTTCTTC CASTLRAGGEQFF
TRBJ1-4 - - TRBV15 TGTGCCACCAGCAGAGAGACAGTGGGGAATGAAAAACTGTTTTTT CATSRETVGNEKLFF
TRBJ2-7 - - TRBV9 TGTGCCAGCAGCGTAGCTACGGACAGCTCCTACGAGCAGTACTTC CASSVATDSSYEQYF
TRBJ1-1 - - TRBV5-1 TGCGCCAGCAGCACCCGTCCGCAGGGTCTGAACACTGAAGCTTTCTTT CASSTRPQGLNTEAFF
TRBJ2-3 - - TRBV9 TGTGCCAGCAGCGAGCACTCGGGTGAGGCCACAGATACGCAGTATTTT CASSEHSGEATDTQYF
TRBJ1-2 - - TRBV19 TGTGCCAGTAGTATCTGGTTGGCAGGGCATGGCTACACCTTC CASSIWLAGHGYTF
TRBJ1-5 - TRBD1 TRBV5-6 TGTGCCAGCAGCCGGGACAGGGGCGAGCAGCCCCAGCATTTT CASSRDRGEQPQHF
TRBJ1-5 - - TRBV19 TGTGCCAGTAGTATAGATCGAAGCCAGCCCCAGCATTTT CASSIDRSQPQHF
TRBJ1-2 - - TRBV7-2 TGTGCCAGCAGCTTAGAAACGGACAGCGCCTTCGGCTACACCTTC CASSLETDSAFGYTF
TRBJ2-1 - TRBD2 TRBV9 TGTGCCAGCAGCCCTAGGGGCGGGAGGTCGGATGAGCAGTTCTTC CASSPRGGRSDEQFF
TRBJ1-3 - - TRBV30 TGTGCCTGGAGTTCCAGGACACCTGGAAACACCATATATTTT CAWSSRTPGNTIYF
TRBJ1-4 - - TRBV19 TGTGCCAGTAGTATTGAGGGGGTCGGGGAAAAACTGTTTTTT CASSIEGVGEKLFF
TRBJ1-2 - - TRBV10-3 TGTGCCATCAGTGAGTCGACGGGCGGGCAATCATATGGCTACACCTTC CAISESTGGQSYGYTF
TRBJ1-5 - TRBD1 TRBV20-1 TGCAGTGCTAGTTTGGACAGGGATCAGCCCCAGCATTTT CSASLDRDQPQHF
TRBJ1-4 - - TRBV30 TGTGCCTGGAATGGCTCCGGGGGTCGAAGTGGAAAACTGTTTTTT CAWNGSGGRSGKLFF
TRBJ2-1 - TRBD1 TRBV6-5 TGTGCCAGCAGTTACAGAACCGGGACAGGGGGAAATGAGCAGTTCTTC CASSYRTGTGGNEQFF
TRBJ1-2 - - TRBV5-5 TGTGCCAGCAGCCCTACCACGAAACCTTCTAACTATGGCTACACCTTC CASSPTTKPSNYGYTF
TRBJ1-5 - - TRBV27 TGTGCCAGCAGTTTGTTTCCAGGTGGAAGCAATCAGCCCCAGCATTTT CASSLFPGGSNQPQHF
TRBJ2-7 - - TRBV10-1 TGCGCCAGCAGTCTCAGAGGGGGTGCCCACGAGCAGTACTTC CASSLRGGAHEQYF
TRBJ2-5 - TRBD2 TRBV9 TGTGCCAGCAGCGTCAAAGCGGGGATTCAAGAGACCCAGTACTTC CASSVKAGIQETQYF
TRBJ1-3 - - TRBV5-4 TGTGCCAGCAGCTTGCGGGGGTTATCTGGAAACACCATATATTTT CASSLRGLSGNTIYF
TRBJ1-2 - - TRBV29-1 TGCAGCGTCAAAACCTTAGCTAACTATGGCTACACCTTC CSVKTLANYGYTF
TRBJ2-2 - TRBD2 TRBV6-5 TGTGCCAGCCGACTAGCGGAGAACACCGGGGAGCTGTTTTTT CASRLAENTGELFF
TRBJ1-1 - - TRBV7-2 TGTGCCAGCAGCCCAAGGACAGCCTACACTGAAGCTTTCTTT CASSPRTAYTEAFF
TRBJ2-2 - TRBD1 TRBV9 TGTGCCAGCAGCGTCCAAGGGGGCAGGAGGACCGGGGAGCTGTTTTTT CASSVQGGRRTGELFF
TRBJ1-5 few - TRBV19 TGTGCCAGTAGTATAGACCGAGGGGCGCCGGGAGGGGTGCAGCCCCAGCATTTT CASSIDRGAPGGVQPQHF
TRBJ2-5 - TRBD2 TRBV11-2 TGTGCCAGCAGCGGCCAGCGGGAGGGCCGGTTCGAGACCCAGTACTTC CASSGQREGRFETQYF
TRBJ1-2 - TRBD1 TRBV27 TGTGCCAGCAGTTTAAGACAGGGGTATGGCTACACCTTC CASSLRQGYGYTF
TRBJ1-3 - - TRBV7-2 TGTGCCAGCAGCTTAAGCAGGAATCAGGGTGGAAACACCATATATTTT CASSLSRNQGGNTIYF
TRBJ2-2 - TRBD2 TRBV18 TGTGCCAGCTCACCACGAGGTGCCGGCGGGAGTTTTACCGGGGAGCTGTTTTTT CASSPRGAGGSFTGELFF
TRBJ2-5 - - TRBV6-5 TGTGCCAGCAGTTACACCAAGGACTGGCTCCAAGAGACCCAGTACTTC CASSYTKDWLQETQYF
TRBJ1-1 - TRBD1 TRBV5-6 TGTGCCAGCAGCCTTACAGGGGACACTGAAGCTTTCTTT CASSLTGDTEAFF
TRBJ2-1 - TRBD2 TRBV9 TGTGCCAGCAGCGGGCCCGGGACTAGCGGGATCTACAATGAGCAGTTCTTC CASSGPGTSGIYNEQFF